This T cell receptor (beta chain) was sequenced during a study of blood T cell repertoires in COVID-19 (TCRdb year 2020). General notes on the study: Samples from collaborators originated in the United States, Italy and Spain and spanned both the acute and convalescent phases of COVID-19. The prospective study material was composed of cDNA or gDNA derived from T cells, B-cell-depleted T cells, or PBMCs. Subjects who had been exposed to COVID-19, were actively infected with it, or had recovered from it provided the deeply sampled blood TCRbeta repertoires that made up the dataset. A freely available public database, intended as a resource for researchers studying the immune response to SARS-CoV-2, is where the repertoires were released. Samples were obtained from the ongoing ImmuneRACE study (first 160 participants) and from about 1,300 subjects provided by 6 global collaborators. Nearly every sample came with metadata listing a de-identified subject ID, COVID-19 status, age in years and sex. HLA class I and class II types, where available, came from metadata supplied by the sample provider rather than from assay-based typing.

The CDR3 contains 13 residues, cysteine and phenylalanine counted. The retained sequence is limited to the CDR3, 39 bases, with the frame set at the first base. The trim is 0 bases for V and 6 bases for J, with a gap of 9 bases between the germline ends. CDR1 and CDR2 are drawn from the germline V gene: SGDLS, YYNGEE. Worth noting for this clone: The antigen it binds to is not known. No clone much larger than this one lies a single base away; base qualities are absent.

Findings and caveats that apply to the study as a whole: The quantity of clinical and demographic metadata differed by source and by participant and was supplied without curation.

One collaborating source in Seattle enrolled patients while the patients were actively infected and followed the patients over time throughout the course of disease. The collaborating institutions used their own protocols to collect whole blood in K2EDTA tubes. For TCRbeta analysis, collaborator samples were shipped as frozen whole blood, as isolated PBMCs, or as DNA extracted from either sample type. TCRbeta CDR3 regions were amplified from genomic DNA using the immunoSEQ Assay, a bias-controlled multiplex PCR. From the authors' description of their analysis: Nucleated cell counts per sample were estimated from amplification of reference gene primers within the assay. To quantify the absolute abundance of each unique TCRbeta CDR3 rearrangement, sequence reads were collapsed and filtered. For each sample, productive Simpson clonality was calculated as the square root of Simpson's diversity index over productive rearrangements. The clones in this table, taken by TCRdb from immuneACCESS, are in-frame only. Not every clone is retained; where verified, under half of the shortfall comes from an unresolved V gene, and the cause of the rest is unknown. Clonal size and the V and J genes are those of that table, whereas D and trimming came from the DNA. This sample gives about 330,000 clones in total; roughly 89% of them show up just once. 9.9% of the sample goes to the ten largest clones.

Recombination connected TRBV9 to TRBJ1-1, with the D gene uncertain. This clonotype was obtained from a man younger than 40 with COVID-19, enrolled during active disease. The sample taken for sequencing was peripheral blood. CDR3 region: CASSVVGGAEAFF. The base sequence is TGTGCCAGCAGCGTAGTAGGAGGAGCTGAAGCTTTCTTT.